A selection of T cell receptor beta chains follows, all from one sample in a study of blood T cell repertoires in COVID-19. Clones were read by immunoSEQ multiplex PCR, and TCRdb kept only the in-frame ones, dropping some. The sample shows approximately 94,000 clones, 70% to 85% of them seen only once. Sequencing used peripheral blood. These receptors all stem from a human donor in a cohort sampled during active COVID-19. Both conserved end residues are part of each CDR3. A D gene is named only where the DNA matches it firmly. Not every row has a clone size; where given, it reads once, few, many or a size class.

-	TRBV5-1	-	TRBJ1-1	CASSTQTSGTEAFF	TGCGCCAGCAGCACCCAAACCTCGGGCACTGAAGCTTTCTTT
-	TRBV19	TRBD1	TRBJ2-7	CASSMGQGPYEQYF	TGTGCCAGTAGTATGGGACAGGGGCCCTACGAGCAGTACTTC
-	TRBV5-1	TRBD1	TRBJ2-6	CASSPVRGLSSGANVLTF	TGCGCCAGCAGCCCGGTAAGGGGGCTGAGCTCTGGGGCCAACGTCCTGACTTTC
-	TRBV6-2/TRBV6-3	-	TRBJ1-1	CASSYPSGRAEAFF	TGTGCCAGCAGTTACCCCTCCGGGAGGGCTGAAGCTTTCTTT
-	TRBV4-1	TRBD1	TRBJ1-4	CASSRSPGQVNEKLFF	TGCGCCAGCAGCCGGTCACCGGGACAGGTGAATGAAAAACTGTTTTTT
-	TRBV7-9	-	TRBJ1-1	CASSLSVNTEAFF	TGTGCCAGCAGCTTGTCTGTGAACACTGAAGCTTTCTTT
-	TRBV6-5	TRBD2	TRBJ2-3	CASRAGGPTDTQYF	TGTGCCAGCCGGGCGGGGGGGCCGACAGATACGCAGTATTTT
-	TRBV6-5	TRBD2	TRBJ2-7	CASRVSGGSYEQYF	TGTGCCAGCAGGGTTAGCGGGGGGTCCTACGAGCAGTACTTC
-	TRBV6-6	-	TRBJ1-1	CASSYPELNTEAFF	TGTGCCAGCAGTTACCCAGAATTGAACACTGAAGCTTTCTTT
-	TRBV5-1	-	TRBJ1-2	CASSPDNSLGGYTF	TGCGCCAGCAGCCCGGATAACAGTTTGGGCGGCTACACCTTC
-	TRBV15	-	TRBJ1-4	CATSSDGRGANEKLFF	TGTGCCACCAGCAGCGATGGCAGGGGAGCTAATGAAAAACTGTTTTTT
-	TRBV28	-	TRBJ1-3	CASKQGGSGNTIYF	TGTGCCAGCAAACAGGGTGGCTCTGGAAACACCATATATTTT
-	TRBV19	-	TRBJ2-1	CASSIGSGAFTSYNEQFF	TGTGCCAGTAGTATAGGCTCTGGGGCCTTCACCTCCTACAATGAGCAGTTCTTC
-	TRBV29-1	-	TRBJ2-1	CSSGPSGNEQFF	TGCAGCTCGGGCCCTTCAGGTAATGAGCAGTTCTTC
-	TRBV5-1	-	TRBJ1-1	CASSLESGPNTEAFF	TGCGCCAGCAGCTTGGAGAGCGGACCGAACACTGAAGCTTTCTTT
-	TRBV19	-	TRBJ1-4	CASSIAHRATNEKLFF	TGTGCCAGTAGCATCGCCCACAGGGCTACTAATGAAAAACTGTTTTTT
-	TRBV14	-	TRBJ2-7	CASSHYSGTQGEQYF	TGTGCCAGCAGCCACTATTCCGGGACACAAGGCGAGCAGTACTTC
-	TRBV6-6	TRBD2	TRBJ2-5	CASSRGLAGSIQETQYF	TGTGCCAGCAGCCGAGGACTAGCGGGGAGTATACAAGAGACCCAGTACTTC
-	TRBV24-1	-	TRBJ2-3	CATSDSAVTQYF	TGTGCCACCAGTGATTCTGCGGTGACGCAGTATTTT
-	TRBV7-8	TRBD2	TRBJ2-1	CASTKRGYNEQFF	TGTGCCAGCACTAAGCGGGGTTACAATGAGCAGTTCTTC
-	TRBV14	-	TRBJ2-7	CASSLTGYEQYF	TGTGCCAGCAGCCTTACAGGGTACGAGCAGTACTTC
once	TRBV9	-	TRBJ1-6	CASSVASSIEGVTNSPLHF	TGTGCCAGCAGCGTAGCGTCTTCGATCGAGGGGGTGACCAATTCACCCCTCCACTTT
once	TRBV11-2	-	TRBJ1-6	CASSLFSVVAGSPLHF	TGTGCCAGCAGCTTATTCTCGGTCGTGGCGGGTTCACCCCTCCACTTT
-	TRBV19	TRBD1	TRBJ1-1	CASSIRTGGGQGEAFF	TGTGCCAGTAGTATCCGGACAGGGGGGGGACAGGGTGAAGCTTTCTTT
-	TRBV5-1	-	TRBJ2-3	CASSLQDASTDTQYF	TGCGCCAGCAGCTTACAGGACGCTAGCACAGATACGCAGTATTTT
-	TRBV6-5	TRBD2	TRBJ2-1	CASSPIAGEYNEQFF	TGTGCCAGCAGCCCAATAGCGGGGGAATACAATGAGCAGTTCTTC
-	TRBV27	-	TRBJ2-1	CASSLSIRWDEQFF	TGTGCCAGCAGTTTATCGATCAGGTGGGATGAGCAGTTCTTC
once	TRBV7-2	TRBD2	TRBJ2-5	CASSLGYRLAGQETQYF	TGTGCCAGCAGCTTAGGGTACCGACTAGCGGGGCAAGAGACCCAGTACTTC
-	TRBV5-8	TRBD1	TRBJ1-2	CASSLGQGNYGYTF	TGTGCCAGCAGCTTGGGACAGGGTAACTATGGCTACACCTTC
-	TRBV19	-	TRBJ2-5	CASSIAYQETQYF	TGTGCCAGTAGTATAGCCTACCAAGAGACCCAGTACTTC
-	TRBV7-8	-	TRBJ1-6	CASSLGQAGGNSPLHF	TGTGCCAGCAGCTTAGGACAGGCTGGTGGAAATTCACCCCTCCACTTT
-	TRBV10-3	-	TRBJ2-7	CAISPGVPSYEQYF	TGTGCCATCAGCCCGGGGGTTCCCTCCTACGAGCAGTACTTC
-	TRBV28	-	TRBJ2-1	CASSPAGSYNEQFF	TGTGCCAGCAGCCCCGCCGGGAGCTACAATGAGCAGTTCTTC
-	TRBV4-1	-	TRBJ1-6	CASSSRVNAYNSPLHF	TGCGCCAGCAGCTCCAGGGTCAACGCCTATAATTCACCCCTCCACTTT
-	TRBV14	TRBD1	TRBJ1-3	CASSPLGPTGRNTIYF	TGTGCCAGCAGCCCCTTAGGTCCGACAGGGAGAAACACCATATATTTT
once	TRBV19	TRBD1	TRBJ2-1	CASSNPGQGYNEQFF	TGTGCCAGTAGTAACCCGGGACAGGGATACAATGAGCAGTTCTTC
-	TRBV29-1	-	TRBJ1-3	CSAASGYQRGNTIYF	TGCAGCGCTGCCTCGGGGTATCAGAGGGGGAACACCATATATTTT
-	TRBV27	-	TRBJ2-7	CASSRTSNGQYF	TGTGCCAGCAGTAGGACTTCGAATGGGCAGTACTTC
-	TRBV4-1	-	TRBJ2-5	CASSQDAQGLRETQYF	TGCGCCAGCAGCCAAGACGCACAGGGCCTTCGGGAGACCCAGTACTTC
-	TRBV14	-	TRBJ1-1	CASSPNLQATEAFF	TGTGCCAGCAGCCCAAACCTCCAGGCCACTGAAGCTTTCTTT
-	TRBV27	-	TRBJ1-5	CASSFYSGRSQHF	TGTGCCAGCAGTTTCTATTCAGGGCGGTCCCAGCATTTT
-	TRBV10-2	TRBD1	TRBJ1-4	CASRGGQGNEKLFF	TGCGCCAGCAGGGGGGGACAGGGAAATGAAAAACTGTTTTTT
-	TRBV6-6	TRBD2	TRBJ2-2	CASSRTSGGPNTGELFF	TGTGCCAGCAGTCGGACTAGCGGGGGCCCTAACACCGGGGAGCTGTTTTTT
-	TRBV7-2	TRBD1	TRBJ2-7	CASSRQGKGQSDF	TGTGCCAGCAGCCGACAGGGTAAGGGCCAATCGGACTTC
-	TRBV28	TRBD1	TRBJ1-1	CASSLTGGSTEAFF	TGTGCCAGCAGTTTAACAGGGGGCAGCACTGAAGCTTTCTTT
few	TRBV16	-	TRBJ2-2	CASSQLAETGELFF	TGTGCCAGCAGCCAATTAGCAGAGACCGGGGAGCTGTTTTTT
few	TRBV19	TRBD1	TRBJ1-6	CASSLTGVSSPLHF	TGTGCCAGTAGCCTTACAGGGGTGTCTTCACCCCTCCACTTT
-	TRBV24-1	TRBD2	TRBJ2-1	CATSDPPPTSGGDNEQFF	TGTGCCACCAGTGATCCACCCCCTACTAGCGGGGGGGACAATGAGCAGTTCTTC
-	TRBV7-8	-	TRBJ1-4	CASSPGGLITTNEKLFF	TGTGCCAGCTCGCCGGGAGGCCTCATAACAACTAATGAAAAACTGTTTTTT
-	TRBV11-2	-	TRBJ2-3	CASSSGGADTQYF	TGTGCCAGTTCCTCCGGCGGGGCAGATACGCAGTATTTT
-	TRBV18	TRBD1	TRBJ2-3	CASSPGQGTDTQYF	TGTGCCAGCTCACCCGGACAGGGCACAGATACGCAGTATTTT
-	TRBV18	-	TRBJ1-5	CASSPEGSNQPQHF	TGTGCCAGCTCACCTGAGGGTAGCAATCAGCCCCAGCATTTT
once	TRBV27	TRBD1	TRBJ1-6	CASREQGSTPLHF	TGTGCCAGCCGGGAACAGGGGTCGACACCCCTCCACTTT